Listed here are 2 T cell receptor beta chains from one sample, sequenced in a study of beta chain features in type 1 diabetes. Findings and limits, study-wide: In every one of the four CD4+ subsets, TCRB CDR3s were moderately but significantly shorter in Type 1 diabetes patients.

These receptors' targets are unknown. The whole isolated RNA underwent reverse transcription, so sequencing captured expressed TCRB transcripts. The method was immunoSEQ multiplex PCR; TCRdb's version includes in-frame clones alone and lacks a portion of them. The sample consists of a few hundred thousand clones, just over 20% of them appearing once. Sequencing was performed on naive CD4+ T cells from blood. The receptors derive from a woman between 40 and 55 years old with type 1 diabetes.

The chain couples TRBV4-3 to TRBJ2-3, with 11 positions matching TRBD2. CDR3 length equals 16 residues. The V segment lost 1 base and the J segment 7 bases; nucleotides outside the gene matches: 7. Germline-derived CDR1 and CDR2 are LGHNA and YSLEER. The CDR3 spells CASSQVLAGGPYTQYF. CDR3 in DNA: TGCGCCAGCAGCCAAGTTTTAGCGGGAGGGCCGTATACGCAGTATTTT.

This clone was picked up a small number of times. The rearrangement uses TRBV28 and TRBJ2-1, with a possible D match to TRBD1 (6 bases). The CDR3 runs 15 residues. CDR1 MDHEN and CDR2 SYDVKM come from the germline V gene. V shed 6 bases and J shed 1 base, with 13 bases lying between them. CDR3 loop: CASSLDRTSYNEQFF. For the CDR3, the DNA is TGTGCCAGCAGCTTGGACAGAACTTCCTACAATGAGCAGTTCTTC.